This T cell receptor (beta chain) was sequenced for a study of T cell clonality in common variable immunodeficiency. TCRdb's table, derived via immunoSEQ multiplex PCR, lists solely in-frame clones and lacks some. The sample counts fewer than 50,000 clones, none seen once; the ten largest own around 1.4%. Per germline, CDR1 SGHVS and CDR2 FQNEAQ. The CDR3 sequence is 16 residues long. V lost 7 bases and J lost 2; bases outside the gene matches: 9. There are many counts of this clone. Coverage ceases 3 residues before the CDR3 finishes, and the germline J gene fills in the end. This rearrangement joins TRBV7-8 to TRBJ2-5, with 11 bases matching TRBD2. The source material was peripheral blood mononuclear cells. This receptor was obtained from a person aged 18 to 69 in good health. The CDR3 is CASNHGTSGVQETQYF. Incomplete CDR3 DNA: TGTGCCAGCAATCACGGGACTAGCGGAGTTCAAGAGACC.